A single sample gave rise to the 32 T cell receptor beta chains below, sequenced in a study of CD8 T cells in ankylosing spondylitis. TCRdb passed the 5' RACE reads through MiXCR, listing each CDR3 protein once. The sample lists some 150,000 distinct CDR3 sequences, over 10% seen once, with about 4% in the top ten. Source material: blood, either unsorted or a sorted T cell fraction (not recorded which). These receptors were obtained from a female donor with ankylosing spondylitis or in good health (not recorded which).

In its sample, this clonotype was seen a few times. V usage is TRBV7-9 and J usage is TRBJ1-1; D unclear. The CDR3 runs 11 residues. With 5 bases removed from V and 5 bases from J, the gap between germline ends came to 6 bases. Germline assignment: CDR1 SEHNR and CDR2 FQNEAQ (reference sequence). CDR3 in DNA: TGTGCCAGCAGCCAGCCGACTGAAGCTTTCTTT. Translating gives CASSQPTEAFF.

Many counts were recorded for this clonotype. V and J are TRBV20-1 and TRBJ2-7; 8 nucleotides align to TRBD2. The V segment lost 6 bases and the J segment 3 bases; nucleotides outside the gene matches: 10. This CDR3 has 14 amino acids. From germline, CDR1 is DFQATT and CDR2 SNEGSKA (reference sequence). The CDR3 DNA sequence: TGCAGTGCCACCCTAGCGGGCCCTATCTACGAGCAGTACTTC. Translated, it gives CSATLAGPIYEQYF.

This clonotype was counted ten times or more. The chain combines TRBV20-1 with TRBJ2-1, with D possibly being TRBD2 (6 bases). Trimming took 1 base from V and 8 from J, leaving 18 bases between them. This CDR3 is 15 amino acids long. In germline, CDR1 is DFQATT, CDR2 SNEGSKA (reference sequence). CDR3 in DNA: TGCAGTGCTAGAGGCGGTACGGCAGGGAGGTATGAGCAGTTCTTC. Protein: CSARGGTAGRYEQFF.

This clonotype was observed many times. The chain couples TRBV2 to TRBJ2-1, with D unclear. Deletions cut 6 bases from V and 5 bases from J, with 8 bases between. The CDR3 is 12 residues long. Germline CDR1 SNHLY, CDR2 FYNNEI. The CDR3 is CASRRTDNEQFF. The DNA of the CDR3 is TGTGCCAGCAGAAGGACCGACAATGAGCAGTTCTTC.

This clonotype has a count of ten or more. The chain recombines TRBV7-2 with TRBJ1-2; D remains unclear. Germline lookup yields CDR1 SGHTA and CDR2 FQGNSA. The CDR3 spans 12 residues. V was clipped by 2 bases and J by 6 bases, with 7 bases between them. The CDR3 reads CASSLTKHGYTF. The CDR3 DNA sequence: TGTGCCAGCAGCTTAACTAAACATGGCTACACCTTC.

This clonotype was detected many times. This chain joins TRBV10-3 and TRBJ2-1, with 8 bases matching TRBD2. Per germline, CDR1 ENHRY and CDR2 SYGVKD. CDR3 length: 12 amino acids. V shed 5 bases and J 8 bases; nucleotides not matched to a gene: 2. CDR3 coding DNA: TGTGCCATCAGTAGCGGGAGTGATGAGCAGTTCTTC. Amino acid sequence: CAISSGSDEQFF.

This clonotype occurred a few times. The chain recombines TRBV12-3 or TRBV12-4 with TRBJ2-5, with 7 bases identical to TRBD2. V trimming: 3 bases; J trimming: 4 bases; junction bases outside the gene matches: 2. The CDR3 covers 13 residues. CDR3 nucleotides: TGTGCCAGCAGTTTGGGGAGGGGAGAGACCCAGTACTTC. This codes for CASSLGRGETQYF.

A note on this clonotype: The junction does not match germline at one end; this may be a read error. The chain employs TRBV11-3 and TRBJ2-1, with 7 bases that match TRBD2. The V gene's germline CDR1 is SGHNT and CDR2 YENEEA. The CDR3 totals 15 residues. The CDR3: CASSLRGEGYNEQLF. CDR3 coding DNA: TGTGCCAGCAGCCTCCGGGGGGAGGGATACAATGAGCAGCTCTTC.

This clonotype was recorded at least ten times. This rearrangement joins TRBV14 to TRBJ2-1; D is unclear. V lost 4 bases, J lost 13 bases, and 14 bases lay in between. Germline V gives CDR1 SGHDN, CDR2 FVKESK. CDR3 length: 12 amino acids. The CDR3 is CASSRSTTLQFF. In nucleotides, the CDR3 is TGTGCCAGCAGCCGGAGTACAACACTCCAGTTCTTC.

The CDR3 DNA follows: TGTGCCAGCAGCTTAGGCGACAGGGTACGGGGCTACACCTTC. Its protein is CASSLGDRVRGYTF. J is TRBJ1-2 and V is TRBV7-2, with 7 bases fitting TRBD1. The CDR3 is 14 residues long. With 1 base clipped from V and 8 bases from J, the junction kept 7 bases outside the gene matches. In germline, CDR1 is SGHTA, CDR2 FQGNSA.

This clonotype has a count of ten or more. This chain uses TRBV7-9 with TRBJ2-7; a possible D gene is TRBD1 (5 bases). The CDR3 sequence is 13 residues long. Germline V lookup: CDR1 SEHNR, CDR2 FQNEAQ (reference sequence). Deletions cut 5 bases from V and 2 bases from J, with 10 bases between. The CDR3 DNA reads TGTGCCAGCAGCCTTGACAGAGCCTACGAGCAGTACTTC. Its translation: CASSLDRAYEQYF.

Only a few counts were recorded for this clonotype. This chain uses TRBV11-1 with TRBJ1-1; the D is unclear. The CDR3 length is 15 residues. Trimming cost V 5 bases and J 2 bases, with 15 bases left between them. The germline V gene encodes CDR1 SGHAT and CDR2 FQDESV (reference sequence). The CDR3 DNA is TGTGCCAGCAGCCCAAGTCGGGCCGTAAACACTGAAGCTTTCTTT. It yields the protein CASSPSRAVNTEAFF.

This clonotype was observed at least ten times. The chain carries TRBV7-2 and TRBJ1-2, with 10 bases identical to TRBD1. V trimming: 1 base; J trimming: 0 bases; junction bases outside the gene matches: 5. The germline V gene has CDR1 SGHTA and CDR2 FQGNSA. There are 17 residues in the CDR3. The CDR3 sequence: CASSLGQGAAANYGYTF. As DNA, the CDR3 is TGTGCCAGCAGCTTAGGACAGGGGGCCGCGGCTAACTATGGCTACACCTTC.

This clonotype appeared many times. The chain is built from TRBV5-1 and TRBJ2-5; 7 bases align to TRBD1. In germline, CDR1 is SGHRS, CDR2 YFSETQ. Trimming took 4 bases from V and 3 from J; bases not matched to a gene: 3. The CDR3 is made up of 13 amino acids. The chain's CDR3 is CASSLGQKETQYF. The CDR3 region has the DNA TGCGCCAGCAGCCTGGGACAGAAAGAGACCCAGTACTTC.

This clonotype was observed many times. The chain employs TRBV5-1 and TRBJ2-5; no clear D gene. This CDR3 contains 13 residues. CDR1 SGHRS and CDR2 YFSETQ come from the germline V gene. Trimming pared 4 bases from V and 2 bases from J, leaving 9 bases between. The CDR3 bases are TGCGCCAGCAGCAAACTGATTCAAGAGACCCAGTACTTC. It translates to CASSKLIQETQYF.

In its sample, this clonotype was seen a few times. This chain uses TRBV25-1 with TRBJ2-3; 12 bases are shared with TRBD2. CDR1 and CDR2 from the germline V gene are MGHDK and SYGVNS. V trimming: 5 bases; J trimming: 4 bases; junction bases outside the gene matches: 1. The CDR3 loop spans 14 amino acids. The CDR3 DNA reads as TGTGCCAGCAGTCCTAGCGGGGGGGCAGATACGCAGTATTTT. Protein: CASSPSGGADTQYF.

Worth noting for this clonotype: A much more abundant neighbour one base away suggests this may be a read error. The CDR3 bases are TGTGCCAGCAGCTTAGTGGTCAGCGGGTTGCGAGAGACCCAGTACTTC. It codes for CASSLVVSGLRETQYF. This chain links TRBV7-2 with TRBJ2-5; TRBD2 is a possible D gene (6 bases). CDR1 is SGHTA and CDR2 is FQGNSA in the germline V gene. V was pared by 1 base and J by 4 bases, with 16 bases between. The CDR3 runs 16 residues.

This clonotype has ten or more counts. The CDR3 here is CASSIVRGGQETQYF. For the CDR3, the DNA is TGTGCCAGCAGTATCGTACGGGGGGGACAAGAGACCCAGTACTTC. The chain has TRBV6-2 or TRBV6-3 and TRBJ2-5; TRBD2 aligns across 8 bases. The CDR3 is made up of 15 amino acids. Germline V gives CDR1 MNHEY, CDR2 SVGEGT. V trimming: 5 bases; J trimming: 2 bases; junction bases outside the gene matches: 7.

This clonotype was picked up many times. The CDR3 spells CASSLDGDPLTDTQYF. The CDR3 region has the DNA TGCGCCAGCAGCTTGGACGGGGACCCACTCACAGATACGCAGTATTTT. The V and J genes are TRBV5-1 and TRBJ2-3, with D tentatively TRBD1 or TRBD2 (5 bases each). From germline, CDR1 is SGHRS and CDR2 YFSETQ. Trimming removed 0 bases from V and 2 bases from J, with 13 bases in between. The CDR3 covers 16 residues.

This clonotype was counted many times. V is TRBV5-1 and J is TRBJ1-1, with D possibly TRBD1 on 6 matching bases. This CDR3 comprises 14 residues. Trimming removed 0 bases from V and 1 base from J, with 7 bases in between. Germline V gene lookup returns CDR1 SGHRS and CDR2 YFSETQ. DNA of the CDR3: TGCGCCAGCAGCTTGGGGGGGCGGAACACTGAAGCTTTCTTT. This translates into CASSLGGRNTEAFF.

In its sample, this clonotype was seen many times. The chain has TRBV12-3 or TRBV12-4 and TRBJ2-7; TRBD2 matches 7 bases. Trimming at V came to 3 bases and at J to 4 bases, leaving 6 bases not matched to a gene. The CDR3 consists of 14 residues. The CDR3 loop is CASSFLVSGYEQYF. CDR3 DNA: TGTGCCAGCAGTTTTCTGGTTAGCGGGTACGAGCAGTACTTC.

The J gene is TRBJ2-1, the V gene TRBV20-1; TRBD2 aligns across 10 bases. CDR3 length: 15 amino acids. V shed 6 bases, J shed 3 bases, and the junction held 8 bases outside the gene matches. Germline CDR1 DFQATT, CDR2 SNEGSKA (reference sequence). The CDR3 coding sequence is TGCAGTGCCGGGGACCCTAGCGGGAGCTACAATGAGCAGTTCTTC. It yields the protein CSAGDPSGSYNEQFF.

Turning to this clonotype: This may stem from a read error, because a much larger clone lies one nucleotide away. The chain carries TRBV10-3 and TRBJ2-6; D possibly corresponds to TRBD1 (5 bases). Germline assignment: CDR1 ENHRY and CDR2 SYGVKD. The length of the CDR3 is 14 residues. The CDR3 here is CAIGPSTGANVPTF. The CDR3 nucleotides read TGTGCCATCGGGCCATCCACTGGGGCCAACGTCCCGACTTTC.

This clonotype was counted at least ten times. J is TRBJ1-5 and V is TRBV28; weak D call: TRBD1 (5 bases). From germline, CDR1 is MDHEN and CDR2 SYDVKM. Trimming cost V 7 bases and J 0 bases, with 10 bases left between them. The CDR3 consists of 14 residues. CDR3: CASKGSNSNQPQHF. In nucleotides, the CDR3 is TGTGCCAGCAAGGGGTCTAATAGCAATCAGCCCCAGCATTTT.

This clonotype has ten or more counts. DNA for the CDR3: TGCAGTGCTAGAGATCAAAAGGTGAACTATGGCTACACCTTC. As protein: CSARDQKVNYGYTF. The rearrangement links TRBV20-1 to TRBJ1-2; D is ambiguous. Germline V gene sequence: CDR1 DFQATT, CDR2 SNEGSKA (reference sequence). The CDR3 runs to 14 residues. The V gene lost 0 bases and the J gene lost 2 bases, with 10 bases spanning the gap.

This clonotype was recorded at least ten times. The chain recombines TRBV19 with TRBJ1-5, with a possible D match to TRBD1 (5 bases). Germline CDR1 is LNHDA and CDR2 is SQIVND (reference sequence). Trimming pared 7 bases from V and 2 bases from J, leaving 15 bases between. CDR3 length: 15 residues. CDR3 loop: CASNSWGVRNQPQHF. CDR3 in DNA: TGTGCCAGTAACTCCTGGGGGGTCCGCAATCAGCCCCAGCATTTT.

This chain joins TRBV7-2 and TRBJ2-3; no clear D gene. Trimming removed 5 bases at V and 8 bases at J, with 11 bases between. The CDR3 runs 12 residues. Germline V lookup: CDR1 SGHTA, CDR2 FQGNSA. The CDR3 sequence: CASSPLSATQYF. The CDR3, as DNA: TGTGCCAGCAGCCCGCTCAGTGCTACGCAGTATTTT.

This clonotype showed up many times. V and J are TRBV12-3 or TRBV12-4 and TRBJ2-1; unclear D gene. Trimming shortened V by 5 bases and J by 3 bases, and 14 bases separated the two germline ends. CDR3 length equals 15 residues. CDR3 in DNA: TGTGCCAGCAGTCTCATCCTGACTGGCTACAATGAGCAGTTCTTC. Protein: CASSLILTGYNEQFF.

This clonotype was picked up one time. A read error may be the cause here, since a much bigger clone is one base away. V is TRBV20-1 and J is TRBJ1-1, with a possible D match to TRBD1 (5 bases). The germline V gene encodes CDR1 DFQATT and CDR2 SNEGSKA (reference sequence). This CDR3 is 15 amino acids long. The CDR3 DNA is TGCAGTGCGAAAGGAGGGGCCGAGGAGAACACTGAAACTTTCTTT. Translating it yields CSAKGGAEENTETFF.

The chain recombines TRBV7-6 with TRBJ2-4, with 9 nucleotides matching TRBD2. Germline CDR1 SGHVS, CDR2 FNYEAQ. The CDR3 covers 19 residues. The junction had 14 bases not matched to a gene; V was cut back by 2 bases and J by 3 bases. CDR3 sequence (DNA): TGTGCCAGCAGCTTATGCCTGGCGGGGGGGATGGTTGGCAAAAACATTCAGTACTTC. Its translation is CASSLCLAGGMVGKNIQYF.

This clonotype was observed at least ten times. The chain recombines TRBV12-3 or TRBV12-4 with TRBJ2-7; D remains ambiguous. V lost 5 bases and J lost 3, with 17 bases in between. CDR3 size: 15 residues. CDR3 nucleotides: TGTGCCAGCAGTCCACCTGGGGTCTGGAGCTACGAGCAGTACTTC. Translating gives CASSPPGVWSYEQYF.

This clonotype was picked up many times. This chain uses TRBV20-1 with TRBJ2-7; no definite D call. Germline CDR1 DFQATT, CDR2 SNEGSKA (reference sequence). V was clipped by 2 bases and J by 4 bases, with 3 bases between them. The CDR3 length is 10 residues. The CDR3 region has the DNA TGCAGTGCTAGACTTTACGAGCAGTACTTC. Protein sequence: CSARLYEQYF.